The sequence of this TCR beta chain was determined in a study of CD8+ T cells in alopecia areata. A few counts support this clone. V was shortened by 4 bases and J by 5 bases, with 18 bases between the two germline ends. From germline, CDR1 is SQVTM and CDR2 ANQGSEA. CDR3 length equals 14 residues. RNA was extracted and reverse transcribed into cDNA as the sequencing template. Using immunoSEQ multiplex PCR, the repertoire was profiled, and TCRdb retains in-frame clones only, with some absent. The top ten clones hold more than 6.5% of a sample with about 150,000 clones, 40% to 50% of them seen once. V is TRBV29-1 and J is TRBJ2-7, with unresolved D. The sequence was obtained from a human donor with alopecia areata. Sequencing was performed on CD4+ T cells sorted from blood. CDR3 protein: CSVVGRVGINEQYF. Written as DNA, the CDR3 is TGCAGCGTTGTAGGTCGGGTAGGGATCAACGAGCAGTACTTC.